This is a list of T cell receptor beta chains from one sample in a study of blood T cells in healthy people across ages. From the 5' RACE reads, TCRdb called clonotypes with MiXCR, one entry per CDR3 protein. The sample lists about a million distinct CDR3 sequences, about 48% occurring once. What was sequenced was blood. Source of these receptors: a man aged 30 to 39 in good health. CDR3s include the opening cysteine and the closing phenylalanine or tryptophan. D genes are given only for firm matches. Expanded clones get a size class; other rows say once, few or many, or leave the size out.

CDR3nt: TGTGCCAGCAGGTTAACTAGCACAGATACGCAGTATTTT
CDR3aa: CASRLTSTDTQYF
v_gene: TRBV7-2
abundance: few
j_gene: TRBJ2-3
d_gene: .

CDR3nt: TGTGCCAGCAGCTTAGCAGCGGGGAGCGATGAGCAGTTCTTC
CDR3aa: CASSLAAGSDEQFF
v_gene: TRBV7-2
abundance: .
j_gene: TRBJ2-1
d_gene: TRBD2

CDR3nt: TGTGCCAGCAGTTTAAAGGGACTAGCGGGGCGTCGGGATACGCAGTATTTT
CDR3aa: CASSLKGLAGRRDTQYF
v_gene: TRBV27
abundance: .
j_gene: TRBJ2-3
d_gene: TRBD2

CDR3nt: TGTGCCATCAGACTCGGGACAGATAATTCACCCCTCCACTTT
CDR3aa: CAIRLGTDNSPLHF
v_gene: TRBV10-3
abundance: .
j_gene: TRBJ1-6
d_gene: TRBD1

CDR3nt: TGTGCCAGCAGTCCCCGGACAGTGGGCTACAATGAGCAGTTCTTC
CDR3aa: CASSPRTVGYNEQFF
v_gene: TRBV28
abundance: .
j_gene: TRBJ2-1
d_gene: .

CDR3nt: TGTGCCAGCAGTCTCGACAGGGATAATTCACCCCTCCATTTT
CDR3aa: CASSLDRDNSPLHF
v_gene: TRBV27
abundance: .
j_gene: TRBJ1-6
d_gene: TRBD1

CDR3nt: TGTGCCAGCAGCCAGAGGGGACACAAGAACACCGGGGAGCTGTTTTTT
CDR3aa: CASSQRGHKNTGELFF
v_gene: TRBV3-1
abundance: .
j_gene: TRBJ2-2
d_gene: .

CDR3nt: TGTGCCAGCAGCTTTCAGGCGGGGGGGCGCTTTCAAGAGACCCAGTACTTC
CDR3aa: CASSFQAGGRFQETQYF
v_gene: TRBV7-2
abundance: few
j_gene: TRBJ2-5
d_gene: TRBD2

CDR3nt: TGTGCCAGCAGCCACAGTCCCCGGGCCCAAATGAACACTGAAGCTTTCTTT
CDR3aa: CASSHSPRAQMNTEAFF
v_gene: TRBV3-1
abundance: .
j_gene: TRBJ1-1
d_gene: .

CDR3nt: TGTGCCAGCAGCCACAGCAATAGGAACACCGGGGAGCTGTTTTTT
CDR3aa: CASSHSNRNTGELFF
v_gene: TRBV4-2
abundance: few
j_gene: TRBJ2-2
d_gene: .

CDR3nt: TGTGCCAGCAGTGGGCTAGAATCAGATACGCAGTATTTT
CDR3aa: CASSGLESDTQYF
v_gene: TRBV2
abundance: few
j_gene: TRBJ2-3
d_gene: .

CDR3nt: TGCGCCAGCAGCCAAGCCCAGGACCTATACAATGAGCAGTTCTTC
CDR3aa: CASSQAQDLYNEQFF
v_gene: TRBV4-1
abundance: few
j_gene: TRBJ2-1
d_gene: .

CDR3nt: TGTGCCAGCAGCCTTCGGACTAGCGGGACTCCGCAGTATTTT
CDR3aa: CASSLRTSGTPQYF
v_gene: TRBV7-2
abundance: .
j_gene: TRBJ2-3
d_gene: TRBD2

CDR3nt: TGTGCCGCGGGGGCTGTAGTGAACACTGAAGCTTTCTTT
CDR3aa: CAAGAVVNTEAFF
v_gene: TRBV21-1
abundance: .
j_gene: TRBJ1-1
d_gene: .

CDR3nt: TGTGCCACCAGCCGGACTAGCGGGAGGTACCAAGAGACCCAGTACTTC
CDR3aa: CATSRTSGRYQETQYF
v_gene: TRBV15
abundance: .
j_gene: TRBJ2-5
d_gene: TRBD2

CDR3nt: TGTGCCACCAGGACTAGCGGGGGCACAGATACGCAGTATTTT
CDR3aa: CATRTSGGTDTQYF
v_gene: TRBV27
abundance: few
j_gene: TRBJ2-3
d_gene: TRBD2

CDR3nt: TGTGCCAGCAGCCAAAGTGGGGGGCGTGATGGCTACACCTTC
CDR3aa: CASSQSGGRDGYTF
v_gene: TRBV3-1
abundance: .
j_gene: TRBJ1-2
d_gene: .

CDR3nt: TGTGCCAGCAGTCACAGGGCGCGGGTCACTGAAGCTTTCTTT
CDR3aa: CASSHRARVTEAFF
v_gene: TRBV6-2/TRBV6-3
abundance: .
j_gene: TRBJ1-1
d_gene: .

CDR3nt: TGTGCCATCAGTGAGGTTCAGGGGGGGTCCTACGAGCAGTACTTC
CDR3aa: CAISEVQGGSYEQYF
v_gene: TRBV10-3
abundance: .
j_gene: TRBJ2-7
d_gene: .

CDR3nt: TGTGCCAGCAGCTCTTCAGGGCGCGACGAGCAGTACTTC
CDR3aa: CASSSSGRDEQYF
v_gene: TRBV5-5
abundance: .
j_gene: TRBJ2-7
d_gene: .

CDR3nt: TGTGCCAGCTCACGTGACTCCGGTAGGGGGGAGACCCAGTACTTC
CDR3aa: CASSRDSGRGETQYF
v_gene: TRBV18
abundance: .
j_gene: TRBJ2-5
d_gene: .

CDR3nt: TGTGCCAGCAGCTTAGGGTTGGTAGGCGTTACCTACAATGAGCAGTTCTTC
CDR3aa: CASSLGLVGVTYNEQFF
v_gene: TRBV7-9
abundance: few
j_gene: TRBJ2-1
d_gene: .

CDR3nt: TGTGCCAGCAGTGACTCTCAAGCGGGGGCACGTAGCACAGATACGCAGTATTTT
CDR3aa: CASSDSQAGARSTDTQYF
v_gene: TRBV6-4
abundance: .
j_gene: TRBJ2-3
d_gene: TRBD2

CDR3nt: TGTGCCACCAGCAGAGATCATGCTTTCACAGATACGCAGTATTTT
CDR3aa: CATSRDHAFTDTQYF
v_gene: TRBV15
abundance: .
j_gene: TRBJ2-3
d_gene: .

CDR3nt: TGTGCCAGCAGTTACTCCGGCTTAGGGGAGACCCAGTACTTC
CDR3aa: CASSYSGLGETQYF
v_gene: TRBV6-5
abundance: few
j_gene: TRBJ2-5
d_gene: .

CDR3nt: TGTGCCAGCAGCTTTTACCTGACTGACAATGAGCAGTTCTTC
CDR3aa: CASSFYLTDNEQFF
v_gene: TRBV7-8
abundance: .
j_gene: TRBJ2-1
d_gene: .

CDR3nt: TGTGCCAGCAGTGTGGGGACTACCGGCGATACGCAGTATTTT
CDR3aa: CASSVGTTGDTQYF
v_gene: TRBV2
abundance: .
j_gene: TRBJ2-3
d_gene: TRBD2

CDR3nt: TGCAGTGCTAGACTAGCCCATTCTAGCACAGATACGCAGTATTTT
CDR3aa: CSARLAHSSTDTQYF
v_gene: TRBV20-1
abundance: .
j_gene: TRBJ2-3
d_gene: .

CDR3nt: TGCGCCAGCAGCCAATGGACAGGGGGGGGCTATGGCTACACCTTC
CDR3aa: CASSQWTGGGYGYTF
v_gene: TRBV4-1
abundance: .
j_gene: TRBJ1-2
d_gene: TRBD1

CDR3nt: TGTGCCAGCAGTTTTGGTAGGGGTTTAAGGGATTACGAGCAGTACTTC
CDR3aa: CASSFGRGLRDYEQYF
v_gene: TRBV27
abundance: .
j_gene: TRBJ2-7
d_gene: .

CDR3nt: TGTGCCAGCAGGGAGGGGGGTAATGAAAAACTGTTTTTT
CDR3aa: CASREGGNEKLFF
v_gene: TRBV13
abundance: .
j_gene: TRBJ1-4
d_gene: .

CDR3nt: TGTGCCAGCAGCCAAGACAGCGGAAGACAGACCCAGTACTTC
CDR3aa: CASSQDSGRQTQYF
v_gene: TRBV3-1
abundance: .
j_gene: TRBJ2-5
d_gene: .

CDR3nt: TGTGCCAGCAGCCTTACAGGGGATTGGGGACAGCCCCAGCATTTT
CDR3aa: CASSLTGDWGQPQHF
v_gene: TRBV3-1
abundance: .
j_gene: TRBJ1-5
d_gene: TRBD1

CDR3nt: TGCAGCGTTGAATCGGGGACCGCCAACCCTGAAGCTTTCTTT
CDR3aa: CSVESGTANPEAFF
v_gene: TRBV29-1
abundance: once
j_gene: TRBJ1-1
d_gene: .

CDR3nt: TGTGCCAGCAGCTTAGGGCCAGCGGGGGAGACCCAGTACTTC
CDR3aa: CASSLGPAGETQYF
v_gene: TRBV7-2
abundance: .
j_gene: TRBJ2-5
d_gene: TRBD2

CDR3nt: TGCGCCAGCAGCTGGGGGGGTGAGGGCACTGAAGCTTTCTTT
CDR3aa: CASSWGGEGTEAFF
v_gene: TRBV5-1
abundance: few
j_gene: TRBJ1-1
d_gene: .

CDR3nt: TGCAGTGCTAGAGATTTACGCGGGGCGGGCACAGATACGCAGTATTTT
CDR3aa: CSARDLRGAGTDTQYF
v_gene: TRBV20-1
abundance: few
j_gene: TRBJ2-3
d_gene: .

CDR3nt: TGTGCCAGCAGAGGTCCCGGGACAGGGGGCAAGGGTGAAGCTTTCTTT
CDR3aa: CASRGPGTGGKGEAFF
v_gene: TRBV2
abundance: .
j_gene: TRBJ1-1
d_gene: TRBD1

CDR3nt: TGTGCCAGCAGTTTAGAGCAGGGCCTTGGGGGCTACGAGCAGTACTTC
CDR3aa: CASSLEQGLGGYEQYF
v_gene: TRBV12-3/TRBV12-4
abundance: few
j_gene: TRBJ2-7
d_gene: .

CDR3nt: TGTGCCAGCAGCCTACAGGGAGAGATCCACGAGCAGTACTTC
CDR3aa: CASSLQGEIHEQYF
v_gene: TRBV7-9
abundance: .
j_gene: TRBJ2-7
d_gene: .